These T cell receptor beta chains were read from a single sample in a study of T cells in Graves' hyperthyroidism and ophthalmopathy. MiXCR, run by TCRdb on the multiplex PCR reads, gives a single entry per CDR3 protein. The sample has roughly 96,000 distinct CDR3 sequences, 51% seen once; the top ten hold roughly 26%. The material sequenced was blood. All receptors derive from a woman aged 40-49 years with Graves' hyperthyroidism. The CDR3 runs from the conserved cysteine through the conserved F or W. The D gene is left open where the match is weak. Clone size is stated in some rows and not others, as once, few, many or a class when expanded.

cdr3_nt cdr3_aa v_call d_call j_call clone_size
TGTGCCACCAGCAGTACCCGAAGGGGCAGTCAGCCCCAGCATTTT CATSSTRRGSQPQHF TRBV15 . TRBJ1-5 .
TGTGCCAGCAGCAAGAACCAGGGACACTACGAGCAGTACTTC CASSKNQGHYEQYF TRBV7-2 . TRBJ2-7 many
TGCGCCAGCAGCCCCGGACAGGGTGGGGCTGAAGCTTTCTTT CASSPGQGGAEAFF TRBV5-1 TRBD1 TRBJ1-1 .
TGTGCCAGCAGTCCCAAGGGACAGGCACTTTCTGGGGCCGACGTCCTGACTTTC CASSPKGQALSGADVLTF TRBV6-1 TRBD1 TRBJ2-6 .
TGTGCCAGCAGCTTGGTTGCAGGGGAAACCTTC CASSLVAGETF TRBV5-8 . TRBJ1-2 many
TGTGCCAGCAGGGGCCTCCCCTACGAGCAGTACTTC CASRGLPYEQYF TRBV7-2 . TRBJ2-7 .
TGTGCCAGCAGTGCGGGACTAGCAGACGAGACCCAGTACTTC CASSAGLADETQYF TRBV12-3/TRBV12-4 TRBD2 TRBJ2-5 .
TGTGCCAGCAGCCTTAGCTACAGGGTATCAGGGCCTGGGGCCAACGTCCTGACTTTC CASSLSYRVSGPGANVLTF TRBV5-6 . TRBJ2-6 many
TGTGCCATCAGGGATGCAACTAATGAAAAACTGTTTTTT CAIRDATNEKLFF TRBV10-3 . TRBJ1-4 .
TGTGCCACCAGCAGCTTCAAGGAGACCCAGTACTTC CATSSFKETQYF TRBV15 . TRBJ2-5 .
TGTGCCAGCGGGGCCAGGGCGAACGACCAAGAGACCCAGTACTTC CASGARANDQETQYF TRBV7-8 . TRBJ2-5 many
TGTGCTAGTGGTTTGTCAGGGCGGGAGCTGTTTTTT CASGLSGRELFF TRBV12-5 . TRBJ2-2 .
TGTGCCAGCAGCTGGGACCAGAACACTGAAGCTTTCTTT CASSWDQNTEAFF TRBV7-8 . TRBJ1-1 many
TGTGCCAGCAAAGACAGCGTTATGGGCTACACCTTC CASKDSVMGYTF TRBV25-1 . TRBJ1-2 .
TGTGCCATCAGTGAGCGGGCCACCACAGATACGCAGTATTTT CAISERATTDTQYF TRBV10-3 . TRBJ2-3 many
TGCGCCAGCAGCTTGGCTAGCGGGAGCTACGAGCAGTACTTC CASSLASGSYEQYF TRBV5-1 TRBD2 TRBJ2-7 many
TGTGCCAGCTCACCGACAGGGAGTGGTGTGGTTTATGGCTACACCTTC CASSPTGSGVVYGYTF TRBV24-1 TRBD1 TRBJ1-2 .
TGCGCCAGCAGCTTGGAGGGGGCTCTTGGCTACACCTTC CASSLEGALGYTF TRBV5-1 TRBD1 TRBJ1-2 many
TGTGCCACCAGCAGCTTGACAGGGTTCACTGAAGCTTTCTTT CATSSLTGFTEAFF TRBV15 TRBD1 TRBJ1-1 few
TGTGCCACCAAGCGGGATAACAATCAGCCCCAGCATTTT CATKRDNNQPQHF TRBV2 . TRBJ1-5 .
TGTGCCATCGCCGGACAGGGGAGTTATTCACCCCTCCACTTT CAIAGQGSYSPLHF TRBV10-3 TRBD1 TRBJ1-6 once
TGCAGTGCTAGTTACGGGAGGGCCAACACCGGGGAGCTGTTTTTT CSASYGRANTGELFF TRBV20-1 TRBD2 TRBJ2-2 many
TGTGCCAGCAGTTTATCTCCGGACATCTCTGGAAACACCATATATTTT CASSLSPDISGNTIYF TRBV28 . TRBJ1-3 many
TGTGCCAGCAGCTTAGCACGGGGCTGGGGGGAGCTGTTTTTT CASSLARGWGELFF TRBV7-2 . TRBJ2-2 .
TGTGCCAGCAGTGAACTAGCGGGGATGGGTGTGCAGGGCTACACCTTC CASSELAGMGVQGYTF TRBV2 . TRBJ1-2 .
TGTGCCAGCAGCTCCTACAGCGGGGAAGAGACCCAGCATTTT CASSSYSGEETQHF TRBV7-2 . TRBJ1-5 .
TGTGCCAGCAGCTCCTCTCCTACCGGGGAGCTGTTTTTT CASSSSPTGELFF TRBV7-6 . TRBJ2-2 many
TGTGCCATCAGTCCTGGCGGGGACAGGGACCTAACCTACGAGCAGTACTTC CAISPGGDRDLTYEQYF TRBV10-3 TRBD1 TRBJ2-7 .
TGTGCCAGCAGCACGGGGGACGGCGGGGAGCTGTTTTTT CASSTGDGGELFF TRBV7-3 . TRBJ2-2 once
TGTGCCAGCAGCTCGGTAGCGGGCGGCACAGATACGCAGTATTTT CASSSVAGGTDTQYF TRBV5-4 TRBD2 TRBJ2-3 .
TGCGCCAGCAGCGCCCGGGTAGCGGGTGGCGAGCAGTACTTC CASSARVAGGEQYF TRBV5-1 TRBD2 TRBJ2-7 many
TGCAGCTTGGATTGGGGGCAGAGGTATGGCTACACCTTC CSLDWGQRYGYTF TRBV29-1 . TRBJ1-2 .
TGCAGCGCTGGGGAGGTGGGCTATGGCTACACCATATATTTT CSAGEVGYGYTIYF TRBV29-1 . TRBJ1-3 .
TGCGCCAGCAGCCGGGGGGGCACCGGGGAGCTGTTTTTT CASSRGGTGELFF TRBV10-1 TRBD2 TRBJ2-2 many
TGTGCCAGCAGCACGGGGAGATACGAGCAGTACTTC CASSTGRYEQYF TRBV7-2 . TRBJ2-7 many
TGTGCCAGCAGTTCCCCGGACGGCACAGATACGCAGTATTTT CASSSPDGTDTQYF TRBV7-8 . TRBJ2-3 .
TGTGCCAGCAGCACTAGCGGGCTCAACTCTGGGGCCAACGTCCTGACTTTC CASSTSGLNSGANVLTF TRBV7-2 TRBD2 TRBJ2-6 many
TGCAGCGTAGGTGGGACCAACTATGGCTACACCTTC CSVGGTNYGYTF TRBV29-1 . TRBJ1-2 few